A selection of T cell receptor beta chains follows, all from one sample in a study of post-analysis software for immune sequencing data. TCRdb reanalysed the PCR reads using MiXCR and keeps one entry per CDR3 protein. The sample has fewer than 700,000 distinct CDR3 sequences, roughly two fifths seen once. Sequencing was done on a sample of blood. The receptors originated from a girl between 10 and 17 years old with multiple sclerosis. Each CDR3 is given with its conserved first and last residue. The D gene is left open where the match is weak. Only part of the rows carry a size: once, few, many, or a class if the clone is expanded.

clone_size: .
v_call: TRBV6-6
j_call: TRBJ1-2
d_call: .
cdr3_aa: CASSYARQDGHTF
cdr3_nt: TGTGCCAGCAGTTACGCCCGACAGGATGGTCACACCTTC

clone_size: .
v_call: TRBV25-1
j_call: TRBJ2-3
d_call: .
cdr3_aa: CASSPRGPSTDMQYF
cdr3_nt: TGTGCCAGCAGTCCACGGGGACCATCCACAGATATGCAGTATTTT

clone_size: few
v_call: TRBV28
j_call: TRBJ2-5
d_call: .
cdr3_aa: CASTQRAPLQETQYF
cdr3_nt: TGTGCCAGCACCCAAAGAGCTCCCCTTCAAGAGACCCAGTACTTC

clone_size: .
v_call: TRBV5-1
j_call: TRBJ2-1
d_call: TRBD2
cdr3_aa: CASRFISGSSYNEQFF
cdr3_nt: TGCGCCAGCAGGTTCATTAGCGGGAGCTCCTACAATGAGCAGTTCTTC

clone_size: .
v_call: TRBV20-1
j_call: TRBJ2-7
d_call: .
cdr3_aa: CSARDPGGRDSYEQYF
cdr3_nt: TGCAGTGCTAGAGATCCCGGGGGGCGGGACTCCTACGAGCAGTACTTC

clone_size: .
v_call: TRBV20-1
j_call: TRBJ2-3
d_call: TRBD2
cdr3_aa: CSADASGSTDTQYF
cdr3_nt: TGCAGTGCCGATGCTAGCGGGAGCACAGATACGCAGTATTTT

clone_size: .
v_call: TRBV5-1
j_call: TRBJ2-7
d_call: .
cdr3_aa: CASSSYSGFEQYF
cdr3_nt: TGCGCCAGCAGCTCTTATTCAGGGTTCGAGCAGTACTTC

clone_size: .
v_call: TRBV7-9
j_call: TRBJ2-7
d_call: .
cdr3_aa: CASSPRRWSTYEQYF
cdr3_nt: TGTGCCAGCAGCCCCCGCAGGTGGTCAACCTACGAGCAGTACTTC

clone_size: few
v_call: TRBV7-7
j_call: TRBJ2-1
d_call: .
cdr3_aa: CASSLGGLDEQFF
cdr3_nt: TGTGCCAGCAGCTTAGGAGGTCTGGATGAGCAGTTCTTC

clone_size: .
v_call: TRBV12-3/TRBV12-4
j_call: TRBJ2-7
d_call: .
cdr3_aa: CASSPGPGEQYF
cdr3_nt: TGTGCCAGCAGCCCCGGACCGGGGGAGCAGTACTTC

clone_size: few
v_call: TRBV7-9
j_call: TRBJ1-2
d_call: .
cdr3_aa: CASSSVEAPGYTF
cdr3_nt: TGTGCCAGCAGCTCCGTAGAGGCCCCTGGCTACACCTTC

clone_size: .
v_call: TRBV7-9
j_call: TRBJ2-7
d_call: TRBD1
cdr3_aa: CASSVDRGSVIEQYF
cdr3_nt: TGTGCCAGCAGCGTGGACAGGGGAAGTGTGATCGAGCAGTACTTC

clone_size: .
v_call: TRBV3-1
j_call: TRBJ2-5
d_call: TRBD2
cdr3_aa: CASSQGASGQETQYF
cdr3_nt: TGTGCCAGCAGCCAAGGGGCTAGCGGTCAAGAGACCCAGTACTTC

clone_size: .
v_call: TRBV20-1
j_call: TRBJ1-5
d_call: .
cdr3_aa: CSARETGQPQHF
cdr3_nt: TGCAGTGCTAGGGAGACAGGCCAGCCCCAGCATTTT

clone_size: .
v_call: TRBV20-1
j_call: TRBJ2-1
d_call: TRBD2
cdr3_aa: CSARGPSGSGLSYNEQFF
cdr3_nt: TGCAGTGCTAGAGGGCCTAGCGGGAGCGGGCTTTCCTACAATGAGCAGTTCTTC

clone_size: few
v_call: TRBV10-3
j_call: TRBJ1-1
d_call: .
cdr3_aa: CAISDYDTTEAFF
cdr3_nt: TGTGCCATCAGTGACTACGACACCACTGAAGCTTTCTTT

clone_size: once
v_call: TRBV12-3/TRBV12-4
j_call: TRBJ1-2
d_call: .
cdr3_aa: CASSLRGSRYTF
cdr3_nt: TGTGCCAGCAGTTTAAGGGGGTCTCGCTACACCTTC

clone_size: .
v_call: TRBV12-3/TRBV12-4
j_call: TRBJ2-1
d_call: .
cdr3_aa: CASSSGERRFF
cdr3_nt: TGTGCCAGCAGTTCCGGCGAGAGAAGGTTCTTC

clone_size: .
v_call: TRBV12-3/TRBV12-4
j_call: TRBJ2-5
d_call: .
cdr3_aa: CASSLSSIRQETQYF
cdr3_nt: TGCGCCAGCAGTTTGTCTAGTATCCGTCAAGAGACCCAGTACTTC

clone_size: .
v_call: TRBV29-1
j_call: TRBJ1-2
d_call: .
cdr3_aa: CSVGNLFNYGYTF
cdr3_nt: TGCAGCGTTGGGAACCTTTTTAACTATGGCTACACCTTC

clone_size: few
v_call: TRBV12-3/TRBV12-4
j_call: TRBJ2-7
d_call: TRBD2
cdr3_aa: CASSPRTSGSYPYEQYF
cdr3_nt: TGTGCCAGCAGTCCCCGGACTAGCGGGAGCTACCCGTACGAGCAGTACTTC

clone_size: .
v_call: TRBV29-1
j_call: TRBJ2-7
d_call: .
cdr3_aa: CSVGGGSYEQYF
cdr3_nt: TGCAGCGTTGGCGGCGGTTCCTACGAGCAGTACTTC

clone_size: few
v_call: TRBV6-6
j_call: TRBJ2-7
d_call: TRBD2
cdr3_aa: CASFSGGGEQYF
cdr3_nt: TGTGCCAGCTTTTCCGGGGGGGGCGAGCAGTACTTC

clone_size: .
v_call: TRBV4-2
j_call: TRBJ2-3
d_call: TRBD1
cdr3_aa: CASSQVGTGATDTQYF
cdr3_nt: TGTGCTAGCAGCCAAGTTGGAACAGGGGCAACAGATACGCAGTATTTT

clone_size: .
v_call: TRBV7-9
j_call: TRBJ2-5
d_call: TRBD2
cdr3_aa: CASSLIPLAGGETQYF
cdr3_nt: TGTGCCAGCAGCTTGATCCCACTAGCGGGAGGAGAGACCCAGTACTTC

clone_size: .
v_call: TRBV5-6
j_call: TRBJ1-5
d_call: .
cdr3_aa: CVSSRGTWGLNQPQHF
cdr3_nt: TGTGTCAGCTCCCGGGGCACCTGGGGCCTAAATCAGCCCCAGCATTTT

clone_size: .
v_call: TRBV7-2
j_call: TRBJ2-1
d_call: .
cdr3_aa: CASSLDRLPNEQFF
cdr3_nt: TGTGCCAGCAGCCTTGATCGACTTCCTAATGAGCAGTTCTTC

clone_size: .
v_call: TRBV15
j_call: TRBJ1-6
d_call: .
cdr3_aa: CATSNLRNSPLHF
cdr3_nt: TGTGCCACCAGCAATCTTCGTAATTCACCCCTCCACTTT

clone_size: .
v_call: TRBV27
j_call: TRBJ2-7
d_call: .
cdr3_aa: CASSFGLRSEQYF
cdr3_nt: TGTGCCAGCAGTTTCGGCCTCCGGAGCGAGCAGTACTTC

clone_size: few
v_call: TRBV5-1
j_call: TRBJ1-1
d_call: .
cdr3_aa: CASSLARDHNTEAFF
cdr3_nt: TGCGCCAGCAGCTTGGCGAGGGATCATAACACTGAAGCTTTCTTT

clone_size: .
v_call: TRBV29-1
j_call: TRBJ1-1
d_call: .
cdr3_aa: CSVAGTTTEAFF
cdr3_nt: TGCAGCGTTGCTGGGACGACCACTGAAGCTTTCTTT

clone_size: once
v_call: TRBV19
j_call: TRBJ2-1
d_call: TRBD2
cdr3_aa: CATQRAGGMSYNDQFF
cdr3_nt: TGTGCCACACAGCGAGCGGGGGGGATGTCCTACAATGATCAGTTCTTC

clone_size: few
v_call: TRBV29-1
j_call: TRBJ1-2
d_call: TRBD1
cdr3_aa: CSVGTGQAYGYTF
cdr3_nt: TGCAGCGTTGGGACCGGACAGGCCTATGGCTACACCTTC

clone_size: .
v_call: TRBV12-3/TRBV12-4
j_call: TRBJ2-3
d_call: .
cdr3_aa: CASSLGGSTDAQYF
cdr3_nt: TGTGCCAGCAGTTTGGGGGGAAGCACAGATGCGCAGTATTTC

clone_size: .
v_call: TRBV6-5
j_call: TRBJ2-7
d_call: .
cdr3_aa: CASARTPDNEQYF
cdr3_nt: TGTGCCAGCGCTCGAACACCCGACAATGAGCAGTACTTC

clone_size: .
v_call: TRBV28
j_call: TRBJ2-1
d_call: TRBD2
cdr3_aa: CASSFRLARGNEQFF
cdr3_nt: TGTGCCAGCAGTTTCCGACTAGCGCGGGGCAATGAGCAGTTCTTC

clone_size: many
v_call: TRBV12-3/TRBV12-4
j_call: TRBJ2-1
d_call: .
cdr3_aa: CASRPRNGTTPEGYNEQFF
cdr3_nt: TGTGCCAGCAGACCCCGGAACGGGACGACCCCAGAGGGGTACAATGAGCAGTTCTTC

clone_size: few
v_call: TRBV13
j_call: TRBJ2-1
d_call: .
cdr3_aa: CASSLGNINEQFF
cdr3_nt: TGTGCCAGCAGCTTAGGCAACATAAATGAGCAGTTCTTC

clone_size: .
v_call: TRBV7-9
j_call: TRBJ2-7
d_call: TRBD1
cdr3_aa: CASSPGGYGQGHEQYF
cdr3_nt: TGTGCCAGCAGCCCAGGGGGTTACGGACAGGGCCACGAGCAGTACTTC

clone_size: .
v_call: TRBV29-1
j_call: TRBJ2-7
d_call: TRBD1
cdr3_aa: CSVEIEDRSSYEQYF
cdr3_nt: TGCAGCGTCGAGATAGAGGACAGGAGCTCCTACGAGCAGTACTTC

clone_size: .
v_call: TRBV9
j_call: TRBJ1-1
d_call: .
cdr3_aa: CASSVRGNTEAFF
cdr3_nt: TGTGCCAGCAGCGTCAGGGGGAACACTGAAGCTTTCTTT

clone_size: .
v_call: TRBV25-1
j_call: TRBJ2-3
d_call: TRBD1
cdr3_aa: CASNNGQGTAGTDTQYF
cdr3_nt: TGTGCCAGCAACAACGGACAGGGGACGGCTGGCACAGATACGCAGTATTTT

clone_size: .
v_call: TRBV29-1
j_call: TRBJ1-1
d_call: .
cdr3_aa: CSVAWGPDTEAFF
cdr3_nt: TGCAGCGTCGCTTGGGGGCCGGACACTGAAGCTTTCTTT

clone_size: .
v_call: TRBV4-1
j_call: TRBJ2-7
d_call: TRBD2
cdr3_aa: CASSQENSGRAHEQYF
cdr3_nt: TGCGCCAGCAGCCAAGAAAATAGCGGGAGGGCCCACGAGCAGTACTTC

clone_size: .
v_call: TRBV6-6
j_call: TRBJ2-1
d_call: TRBD1
cdr3_aa: CASSRDRTSNEQFF
cdr3_nt: TGTGCCAGCAGTCGGGACAGGACGAGCAATGAGCAGTTCTTC

clone_size: few
v_call: TRBV15
j_call: TRBJ2-5
d_call: .
cdr3_aa: CATSLPRGARETQYF
cdr3_nt: TGTGCCACCAGCCTCCCCCGGGGGGCAAGAGAGACCCAGTACTTC